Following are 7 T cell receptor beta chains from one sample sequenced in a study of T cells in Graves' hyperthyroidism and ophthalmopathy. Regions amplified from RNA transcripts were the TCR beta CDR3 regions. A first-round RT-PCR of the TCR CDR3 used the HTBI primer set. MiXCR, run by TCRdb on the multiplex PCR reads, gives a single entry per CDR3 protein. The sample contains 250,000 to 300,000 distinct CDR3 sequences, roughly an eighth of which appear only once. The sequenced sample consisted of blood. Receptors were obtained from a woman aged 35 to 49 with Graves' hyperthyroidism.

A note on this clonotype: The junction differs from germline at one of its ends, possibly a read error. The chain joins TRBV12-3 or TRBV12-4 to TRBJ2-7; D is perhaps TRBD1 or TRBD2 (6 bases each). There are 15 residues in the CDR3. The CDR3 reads CASSLSGAASYEQCF. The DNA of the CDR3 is TGTGCCAGCAGTTTATCGGGGGCGGCTTCCTACGAGCAGTGCTTC.

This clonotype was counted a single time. The CDR3 nucleotides read TGCGCCAGCAGCCCAAACGCTTGGGCTAGCGGGACAGATACGCAGTATTTT. Translated, it gives CASSPNAWASGTDTQYF. The chain joins TRBV5-1 to TRBJ2-3; 8 bases align to TRBD2. The CDR3 totals 17 residues. J gave up 3 bases and V 4 bases, and 13 bases lay outside the gene matches. Germline V CDR1 and CDR2: SGHRS, YFSETQ.

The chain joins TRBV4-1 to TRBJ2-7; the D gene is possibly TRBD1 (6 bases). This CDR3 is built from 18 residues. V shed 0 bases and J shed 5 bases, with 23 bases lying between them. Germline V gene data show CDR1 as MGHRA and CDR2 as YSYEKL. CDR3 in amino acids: CASSQESRSMGTSDEQYF. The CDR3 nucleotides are TGCGCCAGCAGCCAAGAGAGCCGATCCATGGGGACAAGTGACGAGCAGTACTTC.

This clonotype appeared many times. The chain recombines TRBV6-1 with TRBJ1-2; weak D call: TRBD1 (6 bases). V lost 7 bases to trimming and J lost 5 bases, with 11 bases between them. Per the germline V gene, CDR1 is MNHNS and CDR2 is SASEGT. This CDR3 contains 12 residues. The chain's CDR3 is CASIWGAYGYTF. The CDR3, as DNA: TGTGCCAGCATCTGGGGGGCGTATGGCTACACCTTC.

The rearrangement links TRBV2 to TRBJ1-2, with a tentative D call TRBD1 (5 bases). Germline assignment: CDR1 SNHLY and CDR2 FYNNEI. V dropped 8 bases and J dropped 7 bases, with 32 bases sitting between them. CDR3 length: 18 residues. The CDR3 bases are TGTGCCAGCTCACCACACCCCCCGTCGGGACTAAATCCCCCTGGCTACACCTTC. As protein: CASSPHPPSGLNPPGYTF.

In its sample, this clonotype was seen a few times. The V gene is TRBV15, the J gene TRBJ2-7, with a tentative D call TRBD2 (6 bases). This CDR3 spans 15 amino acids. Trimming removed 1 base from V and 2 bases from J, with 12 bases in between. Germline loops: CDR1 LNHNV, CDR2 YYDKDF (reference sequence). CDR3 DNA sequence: TGTGCCACCAGCAGAGGGTTCGGGGGTGCCTACGAGCAGTACTTC. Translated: CATSRGFGGAYEQYF. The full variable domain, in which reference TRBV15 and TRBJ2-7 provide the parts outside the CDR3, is DAMVIQNPRYQVTQFGKPVTLSCSQTLNHNVMYWYQQKSSQAPKLLFHYYDKDFNNEADTPDNFQSRRPNTSFCFLDIRSPGLGDTAMYLCATSRGFGGAYEQYFGPGTRLTVT.

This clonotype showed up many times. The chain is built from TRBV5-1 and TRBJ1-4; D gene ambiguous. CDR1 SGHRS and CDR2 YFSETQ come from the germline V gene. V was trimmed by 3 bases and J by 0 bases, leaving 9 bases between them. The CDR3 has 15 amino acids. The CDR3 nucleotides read TGCGCCAGCAGCTACGGGGAGTCAACTAATGAAAAACTGTTTTTT. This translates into CASSYGESTNEKLFF.